Below are 5 T cell receptor beta chains sequenced from a single sample in a study of human T cells and chemical hapten exposure. TCRdb recomputed calls from the RACE reads with MiXCR, one row per CDR3 protein. The sample contains about 90,000 distinct CDR3 sequences, approximately 11% of which appear only once. The time point: patch test 3, about 24 weeks after DPC sensitization. Documented treatment: therapeutic diphenylcyclopropenone sensitization with weekly scalp DPC. The sample here was whole blood, taken in connection with sensitization to the hapten diphenylcyclopropenone (DPC). The receptor source for this set is a woman under 40 with alopecia areata. Some clones in this sample may be carry-over from other donors' samples.

This clonotype appeared many times. The chain is built from TRBV29-1 and TRBJ1-1; D remains unclear. This CDR3 contains 11 residues. V was cut by 7 bases and J by 1 base, with 7 bases left in between. Germline V lookup: CDR1 SQVTM, CDR2 ANQGSEA. CDR3 sequence (DNA): TGCAGCGGGGCAGGGAACACTGAAGCTTTCTTT. Its protein product is CSGAGNTEAFF.

V usage is TRBV12-3 or TRBV12-4 and J usage is TRBJ1-1; 7 nucleotides align to TRBD1. CDR3 length: 15 amino acids. Unmatched junction bases numbered 9, after V lost 7 bases and J lost 1 base. For the CDR3, the DNA is TGTGCCAGCACCCTCGGAGGGGGCCGGAACACTGAAGCTTTCTTT. Its translation is CASTLGGGRNTEAFF.

V gene TRBV29-1 combines with J gene TRBJ2-4; 7 bases are a match to TRBD1. Germline loops: CDR1 SQVTM, CDR2 ANQGSEA. This CDR3 has 14 residues. V was pared by 4 bases and J by 1 base, with 4 bases of the junction left unmatched. CDR3 nucleotides: TGCAGCGTTGGACAGACAGGGGCCAAAAACATTCAGTACTTC. This translates into CSVGQTGAKNIQYF.

This clonotype appeared many times. The V and J genes are TRBV6-2 or TRBV6-3 and TRBJ2-5; D is unclear. Germline lookup yields CDR1 MNHEY and CDR2 SVGEGT. The V end lost 5 bases, the J end lost 4 bases, and 8 bases lay between the germline ends. This CDR3 comprises 12 residues. CDR3 DNA sequence: TGTGCCAGCAGTCAAATCGGAGAGACCCAGTACTTC. Residues: CASSQIGETQYF.

This chain links TRBV24-1 with TRBJ2-1, with 8 nucleotides matching TRBD2. Germline CDR1 KGHDR, CDR2 SFDVKD. CDR3 length: 19 amino acids. V gave up 4 bases and J gave up 2 bases; unmatched junction bases: 15. DNA for the CDR3: TGTGCCACCAGTGAAGGCGGGACGGGGGGGTTTAGGGCCTACAATGAGCAGTTCTTC. The encoded protein is CATSEGGTGGFRAYNEQFF.